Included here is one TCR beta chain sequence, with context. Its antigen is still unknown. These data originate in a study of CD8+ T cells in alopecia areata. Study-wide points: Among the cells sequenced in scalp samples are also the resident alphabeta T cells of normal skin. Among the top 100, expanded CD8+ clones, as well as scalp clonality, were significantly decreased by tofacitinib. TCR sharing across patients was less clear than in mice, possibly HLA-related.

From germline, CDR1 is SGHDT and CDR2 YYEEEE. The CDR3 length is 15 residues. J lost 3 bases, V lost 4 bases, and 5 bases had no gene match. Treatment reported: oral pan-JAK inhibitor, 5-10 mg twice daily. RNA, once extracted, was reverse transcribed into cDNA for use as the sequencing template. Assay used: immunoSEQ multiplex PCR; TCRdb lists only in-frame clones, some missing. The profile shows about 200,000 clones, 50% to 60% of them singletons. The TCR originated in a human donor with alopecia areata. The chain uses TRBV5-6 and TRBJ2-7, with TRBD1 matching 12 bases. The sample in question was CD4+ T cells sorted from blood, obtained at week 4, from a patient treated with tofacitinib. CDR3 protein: CASSRRDRGLYEQYF. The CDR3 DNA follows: TGTGCCAGCAGCCGGAGGGACAGGGGGCTCTACGAGCAGTACTTC.